The clone carrying this TCR beta chain has only one observation. Antigen unknown. The sample belongs to a study of B cell selection in AIRE deficiency. The sorted conventional CD4 T cells were gated as CD4+CD127+. Germline CDR1 SEHNR, CDR2 FQNEAQ (reference sequence). V lost 5 bases, J lost 0 bases, and 14 bases lay in between. The CDR3 is 17 residues long. Measured with immunoSEQ multiplex PCR; TCRdb has only the in-frame clones, and not every one. The profile shows fewer than 30,000 clones, 95% to 98% of them singletons. The study's findings and limits: Of roughly 3,400 shared Treg TCRbeta sequences, 31.6% were healthy-donor-only and over 8% patient-only. About 30.6% of healthy-shared Treg TCRbeta sequences appeared in patient Tconv cells. Only TCRbeta was sequenced; 36.6% of shared healthy Treg sequences appeared in Tconv.

Sample: CD4+CD127+ conventional T cells sorted from PBMCs. The clonotype comes from a human donor in good health. The chain couples TRBV7-9 to TRBJ2-6; D unresolved. The CDR3 protein is CASSTEYSSSGANVLTF. The CDR3 region has the DNA TGTGCCAGCAGCACCGAATACTCCAGCTCTGGGGCCAACGTCCTGACTTTC.